This entry concerns a single TCR beta chain. Antigen: not known. The data stem from a study of cytomegalovirus exposure and HLA in healthy donors. Deletions cut 10 bases from V and 7 bases from J, with 14 bases between. The CDR3 is 13 amino acids. Germline V gives CDR1 MNHEY, CDR2 SMNVEV (reference sequence). PCR primers comprised 60 Vbeta and 13 Jbeta primers. Clones were sequenced by immunoSEQ multiplex PCR, and TCRdb holds only the in-frame ones, with some missing. Of 110,000 to 150,000 clones listed, around 73% are singletons. Study-level points and caveats: Researchers catalogued about 150 TCR beta chains as cytomegalovirus-associated. A classifier reportedly called cytomegalovirus status with high sensitivity and specificity.

This chain joins TRBV27 and TRBJ1-6, with D tentatively TRBD1 (5 bases). The sequenced material came from PBMCs. This receptor was taken from a female donor in good health and CMV-seronegative. CDR3 sequence reads: CATFSGDNSPLHF. The CDR3 DNA is TGTGCCACCTTCTCGGGGGACAATTCACCCCTCCACTTT.